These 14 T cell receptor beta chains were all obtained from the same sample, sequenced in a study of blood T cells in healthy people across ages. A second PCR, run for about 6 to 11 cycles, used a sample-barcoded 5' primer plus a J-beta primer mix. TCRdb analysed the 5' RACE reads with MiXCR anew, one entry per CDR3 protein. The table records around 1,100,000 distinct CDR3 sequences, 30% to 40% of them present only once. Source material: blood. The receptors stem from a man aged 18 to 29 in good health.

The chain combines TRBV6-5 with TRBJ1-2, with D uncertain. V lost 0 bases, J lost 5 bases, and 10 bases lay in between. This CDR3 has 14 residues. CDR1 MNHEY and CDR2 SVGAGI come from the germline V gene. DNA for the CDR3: TGTGCCAGCAGTTACTCGGGCCCCGAGTATGGCTACACCTTC. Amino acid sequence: CASSYSGPEYGYTF.

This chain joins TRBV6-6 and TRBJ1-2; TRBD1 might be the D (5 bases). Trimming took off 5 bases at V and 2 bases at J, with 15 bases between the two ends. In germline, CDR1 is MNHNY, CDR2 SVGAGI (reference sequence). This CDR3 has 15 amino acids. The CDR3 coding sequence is TGTGCCAGCAGTACGGGGCGGTCAGCAAACTATGGCTACACCTTC. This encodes CASSTGRSANYGYTF.

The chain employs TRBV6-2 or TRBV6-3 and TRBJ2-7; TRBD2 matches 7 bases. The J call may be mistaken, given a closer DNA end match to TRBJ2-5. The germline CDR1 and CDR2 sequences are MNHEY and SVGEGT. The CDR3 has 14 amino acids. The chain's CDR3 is CASSPTLAKQTQYF. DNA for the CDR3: TGTGCCAGCAGCCCTACACTAGCGAAACAGACCCAGTACTTC.

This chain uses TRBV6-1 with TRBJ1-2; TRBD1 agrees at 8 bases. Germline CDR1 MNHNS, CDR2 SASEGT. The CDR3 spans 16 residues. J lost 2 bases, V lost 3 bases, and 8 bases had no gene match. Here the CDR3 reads CASSDMSQGANYGYTF. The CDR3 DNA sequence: TGTGCCAGCAGTGACATGAGCCAGGGGGCAAACTATGGCTACACCTTC.

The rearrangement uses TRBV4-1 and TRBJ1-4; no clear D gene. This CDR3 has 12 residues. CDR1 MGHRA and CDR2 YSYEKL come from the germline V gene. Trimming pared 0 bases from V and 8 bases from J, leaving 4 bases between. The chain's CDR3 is CASSQDSEKLFF. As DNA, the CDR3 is TGCGCCAGCAGCCAAGATTCCGAAAAACTGTTTTTT.

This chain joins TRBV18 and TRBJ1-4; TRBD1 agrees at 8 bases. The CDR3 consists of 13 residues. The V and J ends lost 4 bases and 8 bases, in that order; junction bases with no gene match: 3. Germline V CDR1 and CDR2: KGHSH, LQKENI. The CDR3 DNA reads TGTGCCAGCTCACGGGCAGGGGGCGAAAAACTGTTTTTT. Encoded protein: CASSRAGGEKLFF.

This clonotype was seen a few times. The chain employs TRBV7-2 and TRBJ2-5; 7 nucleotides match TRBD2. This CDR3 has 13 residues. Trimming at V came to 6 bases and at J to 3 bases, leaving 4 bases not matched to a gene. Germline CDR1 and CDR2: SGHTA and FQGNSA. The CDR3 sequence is CASSSAGEETQYF. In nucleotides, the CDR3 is TGTGCCAGCAGTTCTGCGGGGGAAGAGACCCAGTACTTC.

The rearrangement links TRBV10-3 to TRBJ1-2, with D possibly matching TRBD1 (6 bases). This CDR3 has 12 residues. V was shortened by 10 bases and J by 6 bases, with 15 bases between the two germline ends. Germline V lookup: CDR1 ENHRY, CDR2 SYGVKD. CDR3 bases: TGTGCCACCGTACAGGGAAGCGATGGCTACACCTTC. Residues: CATVQGSDGYTF.

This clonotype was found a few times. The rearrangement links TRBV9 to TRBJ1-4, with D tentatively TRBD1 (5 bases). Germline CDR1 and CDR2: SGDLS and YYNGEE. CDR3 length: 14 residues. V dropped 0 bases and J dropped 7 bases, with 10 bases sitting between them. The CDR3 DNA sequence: TGTGCCAGCAGCGTAGAAGGGACGGGTGAAAAACTGTTTTTT. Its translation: CASSVEGTGEKLFF.

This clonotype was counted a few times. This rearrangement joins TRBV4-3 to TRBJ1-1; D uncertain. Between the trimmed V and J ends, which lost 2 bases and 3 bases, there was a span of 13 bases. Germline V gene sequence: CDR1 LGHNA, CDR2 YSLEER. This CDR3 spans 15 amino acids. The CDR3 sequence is CASSQSAIGDTEAFF. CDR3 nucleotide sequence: TGCGCCAGCAGCCAATCGGCCATTGGGGACACTGAAGCTTTCTTT.

CDR3 coding DNA: TGCAGTGCTAATAGGGATAACACCGGGGAGCTGTTTTTT. Protein: CSANRDNTGELFF. The chain recombines TRBV20-1 with TRBJ2-2; D remains unclear. This CDR3 has 13 amino acids. From germline, CDR1 is DFQATT and CDR2 SNEGSKA (reference sequence). The V and J ends lost 4 bases and 2 bases respectively, with 8 bases between them.

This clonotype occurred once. The CDR3: CASSLLDQNTEAFF. The CDR3 DNA is TGTGCCAGCAGCCTTCTAGACCAGAACACTGAAGCTTTCTTT. The gene calls are TRBV14 and TRBJ1-1, with unresolved D. In germline, CDR1 is SGHDN, CDR2 FVKESK. The length of the CDR3 is 14 residues. The germline V and J ends were trimmed by 4 bases and 1 base, with 10 bases remaining between them.

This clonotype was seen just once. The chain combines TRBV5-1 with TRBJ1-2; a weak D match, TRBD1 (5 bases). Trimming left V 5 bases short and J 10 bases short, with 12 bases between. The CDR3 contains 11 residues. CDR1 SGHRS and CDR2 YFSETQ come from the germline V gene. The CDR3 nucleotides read TGCGCCAGCAGACTTCAGGACATCTACACCTTC. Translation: CASRLQDIYTF.

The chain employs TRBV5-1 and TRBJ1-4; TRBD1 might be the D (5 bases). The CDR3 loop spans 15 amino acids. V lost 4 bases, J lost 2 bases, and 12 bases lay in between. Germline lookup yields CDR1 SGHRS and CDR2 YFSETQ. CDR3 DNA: TGCGCCAGCAGCGACCACAGGCTGACTAATGAAAAACTGTTTTTT. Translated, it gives CASSDHRLTNEKLFF.